This T cell receptor (beta chain) is from a study of blood T cells in healthy people across ages. Study conclusions and caveats: It was held that diversity estimates obtained from one million T cells represented underestimates. While age rose, TCR beta diversity per million T cells dropped in a roughly linear way. Strongly correlated with naive T cell percentage was TCR beta diversity.

The CDR3 has 16 amino acids. Germline V CDR1 and CDR2: MNHEY, SVGEGT. Every donor provided 7.5 to 10 milliliters of peripheral blood. A few counts support this clonotype. Its antigen remains unidentified. Primers used in a second PCR of about 6 to 11 cycles were a sample-barcoded 5' primer and a J-beta primer mix. TCRdb itself ran the 5' RACE reads through MiXCR, one entry per CDR3 protein. The sample has 600,000 or so distinct CDR3 sequences, approximately 30% seen once. The material sequenced was blood. The chain is built from TRBV6-2 or TRBV6-3 and TRBJ2-5; 9 nucleotides line up with TRBD2. Judging by the DNA end, TRBJ2-1 fits better; the J call may be wrong. This receptor was taken from a woman older than 75 in good health. CDR3 DNA: TGTGCCAGCAGTTACTCGAGGCGGGGGGGACAAGAGACCCAGTTCTTC. It translates to CASSYSRRGGQETQFF.